The clone carrying this TCR beta chain was counted at least ten times. MiXCR, run by TCRdb on the RT-PCR reads, gives a single entry per CDR3 protein. The table records about 700,000 distinct CDR3 sequences, 14% of them present only once. The CDR3 loop spans 13 amino acids. Germline lookup yields CDR1 MRHNA and CDR2 SNTAGT. V shed 6 bases and J shed 4 bases, with 12 bases lying between them. This clonotype was sampled from a female donor in good health, serving as a healthy control. The chain couples TRBV6-4 to TRBJ1-1; tentative D call: TRBD1 (5 bases). Sequenced input: memory CD4+ T cells from blood. Written as DNA, the CDR3 is TGTGCCAGCAGCCAGGGCAGGGCCACTGAAGCTTTCTTT. Amino acids: CASSQGRATEAFF.